Detailed here is one T cell receptor (beta chain). Clones were read by immunoSEQ multiplex PCR, and TCRdb kept only the in-frame ones, dropping some. The sample records under 300,000 clones, roughly 83% being singletons. The CDR3 is 14 residues long. Germline V gene sequence: CDR1 SGDLS, CDR2 YYNGEE. Deletions cut 3 bases from V and 8 bases from J, with 17 bases between. The entry originates in a study of blood T cell repertoires in COVID-19. The specimen sequenced was peripheral blood. This clonotype was sampled from a woman of 80 years or more with acute or convalescent COVID-19. The chain employs TRBV9 and TRBJ1-2, with D perhaps TRBD1 (5 bases). Written as DNA, the CDR3 is TGTGCCAGCAGCGCCGTGGACATAAGCTCCGGCTACACCTTC. Amino acid sequence: CASSAVDISSGYTF.